These 16 T cell receptor beta chains were all obtained from the same sample, sequenced in a study of CD8 T cells in Susac syndrome. The authors reverse transcribed roughly 0.5 to 1 ug RNA with random hexamers. TCRdb recomputed calls from the immunoSEQ multiplex PCR reads with MiXCR, one row per CDR3 protein. The sample shows about 150,000 distinct CDR3 sequences, nearly 97% of them seen only once. The sample comprised CD8+ T cells from PBMCs. Receptors originate from a human donor with multiple sclerosis.

This rearrangement joins TRBV20-1 to TRBJ1-1; maybe TRBD1 (6 bases). Germline CDR1 reads DFQATT; CDR2 reads SNEGSKA (reference sequence). Trimming left V 0 bases short and J 1 base short, with 12 bases between. The CDR3 runs to 15 residues. The CDR3 DNA reads as TGCAGTGCTAGAGATTTTAGGACAGCGAACACTGAAGCTTTCTTT. This sequence encodes CSARDFRTANTEAFF.

V gene TRBV6-5 combines with J gene TRBJ1-2; D is possibly TRBD1 (5 bases). With 6 bases removed from V and 6 bases from J, the gap between germline ends came to 14 bases. The germline CDR1 and CDR2 sequences are MNHEY and SVGAGI. The length of the CDR3 is 13 residues. CDR3 coding DNA: TGTGCCAGCAGCCGTGGGGGAGGGGATGGCTACACCTTC. Amino acid sequence: CASSRGGGDGYTF.

This clonotype was seen a single time. CDR3 in DNA: TGTGCCAGCAGCCCCGGGGGGCATGGCTACAATGAGCAGTTCTTC. This sequence encodes CASSPGGHGYNEQFF. The genes are TRBV5-6 and TRBJ2-1; D perhaps matches TRBD2 (7 bases). This CDR3 is 15 amino acids long. The germline V gene has CDR1 SGHDT and CDR2 YYEEEE. V shed 4 bases and J shed 3 bases, with 14 bases lying between them.

This chain uses TRBV29-1 with TRBJ1-5; D not certain. The CDR3 runs to 11 residues. V lost 0 bases and J 11 bases, leaving 8 bases between the germline ends. CDR1 and CDR2 from the germline V gene are SQVTM and ANQGSEA. The CDR3 sequence: CSVEDELTQHF. The CDR3 nucleotides read TGCAGCGTTGAAGACGAATTAACCCAGCATTTT.

The gene calls are TRBV9 and TRBJ1-2, with D perhaps matching TRBD1 (6 bases). V was pared by 3 bases and J by 3 bases, with 9 bases between. The length of the CDR3 is 13 residues. The germline V gene has CDR1 SGDLS and CDR2 YYNGEE. The CDR3 loop is CASSAYRDYGYTF. CDR3 coding DNA: TGTGCCAGCAGCGCCTACAGGGACTATGGCTACACCTTC.

This chain joins TRBV19 and TRBJ1-1; D unresolved. Trimming shortened V by 2 bases and J by 1 base, and 8 bases separated the two germline ends. Germline V gene sequence: CDR1 LNHDA, CDR2 SQIVND (reference sequence). The CDR3 covers 14 residues. The CDR3 spells CASSISGGNTEAFF. The DNA for the CDR3 is TGTGCCAGTAGTATATCCGGTGGGAACACTGAAGCTTTCTTT.

V is TRBV5-4 and J is TRBJ1-1; D ambiguous. CDR3 length: 11 amino acids. V was cut by 2 bases and J by 7 bases, with 6 bases left in between. CDR1 and CDR2 (germline): SGHNT, YYREEE (reference sequence). CDR3 DNA: TGTGCCAGCAGCTTCGGAGTTGAAGCTTTCTTT. It encodes CASSFGVEAFF.

This clonotype has only one observation. This rearrangement joins TRBV12-3 or TRBV12-4 to TRBJ2-3; TRBD2 matches 8 bases. The CDR3 extends over 14 amino acids. The trim removed 6 bases at V and 4 bases at J, leaving 6 bases unmatched. For the CDR3, the DNA is TGTGCCAGCAGCCCAGTCGGGGGGGCAGATACGCAGTATTTT. Translation: CASSPVGGADTQYF.

V usage is TRBV20-1 and J usage is TRBJ1-1, with 9 bases aligning to TRBD1. The germline V gene has CDR1 DFQATT and CDR2 SNEGSKA (reference sequence). The CDR3 loop spans 15 amino acids. V lost 5 bases, J lost 0 bases, and 7 bases stayed unmatched. CDR3 region: CSAHIGTGLNTEAFF. The CDR3 DNA is TGCAGTGCTCACATAGGGACAGGGTTGAACACTGAAGCTTTCTTT.

The table lists this clonotype with a count of one. CDR3 nucleotides: TGTGCCAGCGGAGAGGACAATGAGCAGTTCTTC. Its translation is CASGEDNEQFF. The V call is TRBV9, the J call TRBJ2-1, with unresolved D. This CDR3 spans 11 amino acids. Germline V gene sequence: CDR1 SGDLS, CDR2 YYNGEE. V was clipped by 7 bases and J by 5 bases, with 7 bases between them.

This clonotype was picked up one time. This CDR3 is CASGGDRANTEAFF. The CDR3, as DNA: TGTGCCTCCGGGGGGGACAGGGCCAACACTGAAGCTTTCTTT. The V and J genes are TRBV7-9 and TRBJ1-1; 9 bases align to TRBD1. Germline V gives CDR1 SEHNR, CDR2 FQNEAQ (reference sequence). This CDR3 contains 14 residues. J gave up 2 bases and V 11 bases, and 9 bases lay outside the gene matches.

The sample holds one count of this clonotype. The CDR3 here is CASSVSGALPGTGDYGYTF. The CDR3 DNA reads TGTGCCAGCAGCGTGAGTGGAGCCCTCCCCGGAACAGGGGACTATGGCTACACCTTC. The rearrangement uses TRBV9 and TRBJ1-2, with 7 nucleotides matching TRBD1. Germline loops: CDR1 SGDLS, CDR2 YYNGEE. V lost 2 bases, J lost 3 bases, and 19 bases stayed unmatched. This CDR3 is built from 19 residues.

The rearrangement uses TRBV29-1 and TRBJ1-1, with D perhaps TRBD1 (5 bases). The ends were cut back, 6 bases at V and 5 bases at J, with 10 bases in the middle. The CDR3 is made up of 11 amino acids. Germline V gene sequence: CDR1 SQVTM, CDR2 ANQGSEA. In nucleotides, the CDR3 is TGCAGCGTCTTCAGGGATACTGAAGCTTTCTTT. It specifies CSVFRDTEAFF.

This clonotype was picked up a small number of times. This sequence joins TRBV13 and TRBJ2-3; 12 nucleotides agree with TRBD2. CDR1 and CDR2 from the germline V gene are PRHDT and FYEKMQ (reference sequence). The junction had 0 bases not matched to a gene; V was cut back by 5 bases and J by 0 bases. The CDR3 runs 15 residues. The CDR3 protein is CASSTSGGSTDTQYF. Here the CDR3 DNA reads TGTGCCAGCAGCACTAGCGGGGGGAGCACAGATACGCAGTATTTT.

The chain uses TRBV2 and TRBJ1-5; the D gene is possibly TRBD1 (6 bases). CDR3 length: 14 amino acids. CDR1 and CDR2 (germline): SNHLY, FYNNEI. Trimming took 3 bases from V and 6 from J, leaving 12 bases between them. The CDR3 bases are TGTGCCAGCAGTGACGTACAGGGCGCTCAGCCCCAGCATTTT. It encodes CASSDVQGAQPQHF.

The J gene is TRBJ2-1, the V gene TRBV4-1; D is possibly TRBD1 or TRBD2 (5 bases each). Germline V gene lookup returns CDR1 MGHRA and CDR2 YSYEKL. Trimming took off 0 bases at V and 6 bases at J, with 6 bases between the two ends. This CDR3 is 13 amino acids long. CDR3 DNA: TGCGCCAGCAGCCAAGAGGGGGTCAATGAGCAGTTCTTC. This sequence encodes CASSQEGVNEQFF.